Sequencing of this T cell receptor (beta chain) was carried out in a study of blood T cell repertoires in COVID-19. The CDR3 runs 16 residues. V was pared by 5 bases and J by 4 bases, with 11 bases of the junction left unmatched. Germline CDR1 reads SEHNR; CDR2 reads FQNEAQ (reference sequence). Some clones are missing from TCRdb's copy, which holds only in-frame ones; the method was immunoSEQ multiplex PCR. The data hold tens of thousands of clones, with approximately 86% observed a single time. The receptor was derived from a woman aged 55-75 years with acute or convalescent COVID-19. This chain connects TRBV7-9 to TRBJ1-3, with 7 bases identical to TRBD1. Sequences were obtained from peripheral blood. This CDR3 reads CASSARAGTAGNTIYF. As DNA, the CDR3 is TGTGCCAGCAGCGCGAGGGCCGGGACAGCCGGAAACACCATATATTTT.